This TCR beta chain was profiled in a study of shared T cell receptors in the human thymus. The V gene lost 6 bases and the J gene lost 5 bases, with 13 bases spanning the gap. CDR3 size: 13 residues. Germline V gene sequence: CDR1 MNHEY, CDR2 SMNVEV (reference sequence). This clone was seen just once. TCRdb's table, derived via immunoSEQ multiplex PCR, lists solely in-frame clones and lacks some. The sample includes 600,000 to 900,000 clones, approximately 85% seen only once; the top ten take 0.0095% to 0.011%. The same sample was also studied in work on human thymus T cells. From that study: What related research reported was that thymic repertoires overlapped highly among unrelated individuals.

The sequence derives from a girl in the first two years of life with a congenital heart defect. Sequences were obtained from thymocytes. The V call is TRBV27, the J call TRBJ1-1, with D perhaps matching TRBD1 (5 bases). The CDR3 reads CASRFRERTEAFF. Written as DNA, the CDR3 is TGTGCCAGCAGATTCAGGGAACGGACTGAAGCTTTCTTT.